This T cell receptor (beta chain) was sequenced for a study of molecular identifiers for immune sequencing clone quantification. In regard to this clonotype: Antigen: not known. A much larger clone is a single base away; this may be a read error.

Based on a CD8+CD4-CCR7+CD45RA+ profile, naive CD8 T cells were sorted. Germline lookup yields CDR1 LGHNA and CDR2 YSLEER. The CDR3 sequence is 15 residues long. Study results and caveats: Clonotypes topping 20 RNA copies carried over 97% of effector molecules but under 1% of naive ones. Highly expanded clone sizes could be underestimated by identical TCR molecules sharing a barcode.

Generation of bulk TCR libraries relied on previously described methods and listed TCR primers. TCRdb reprocessed the PCR reads with MiXCR, giving one entry per CDR3 protein. Here the sample spans fewer than 100,000 distinct CDR3 sequences, around 23% being singletons. The TCR was taken from a human donor in good health. Some libraries in this study had Jurkat cell RNA spiked in. The specimen was naive CD8+ T cells from blood, with Jurkat cell RNA spiked in. Regarding subset: FACS-sorted CD8+CD4-CCR7+CD45RA+ naive T cells. The chain combines TRBV4-3 with TRBJ2-5; TRBD2 matches 9 bases. CDR3 in amino acids: CVSSQDSGGAETQYF. CDR3 DNA sequence: TGCGTCAGCAGCCAAGATAGCGGGGGAGCAGAGACCCAGTACTTC.